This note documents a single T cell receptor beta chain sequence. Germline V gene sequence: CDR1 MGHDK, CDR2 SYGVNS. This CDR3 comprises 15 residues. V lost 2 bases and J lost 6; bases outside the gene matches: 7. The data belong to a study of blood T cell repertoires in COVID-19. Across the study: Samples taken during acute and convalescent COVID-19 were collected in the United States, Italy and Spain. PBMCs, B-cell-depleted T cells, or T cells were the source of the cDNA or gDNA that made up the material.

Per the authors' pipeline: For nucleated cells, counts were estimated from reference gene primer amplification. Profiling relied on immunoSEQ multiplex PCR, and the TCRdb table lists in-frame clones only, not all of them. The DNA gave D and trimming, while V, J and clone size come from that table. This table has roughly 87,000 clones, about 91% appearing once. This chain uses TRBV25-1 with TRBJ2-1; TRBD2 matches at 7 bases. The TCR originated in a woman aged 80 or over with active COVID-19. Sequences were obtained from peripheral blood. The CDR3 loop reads CASSERAGVLNEQFF. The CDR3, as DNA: TGTGCCAGCAGTGAAAGGGCGGGAGTGCTCAATGAGCAGTTCTTC.